The entry below gives a single T cell receptor beta chain sequence along with its context. This record belongs to a study of blood T cell repertoires in COVID-19. On the study more broadly: Specimens from acute and convalescent COVID-19 originated in the United States, Italy and Spain. T cells, B-cell-depleted T cells, or PBMCs supplied cDNA or gDNA.

The authors' processing: Amplification of reference gene primers was used by the study to estimate nucleated cell counts. Clones were read by immunoSEQ multiplex PCR, and TCRdb kept only the in-frame ones, dropping some. D and trimming were read from the DNA, whereas the V and J calls and clone size are those reported in that table. The repertoire consists of roughly 70,000 clones, with about 90% occurring once and the leading ten covering around 0.52%. Trimming cost V 2 bases and J 2 bases; bases outside gene matches: 9. This CDR3 has 18 amino acids. Germline CDR1 reads KGHDR; CDR2 reads SFDVKD. The chain joins TRBV24-1 to TRBJ1-1, with 11 bases lining up with TRBD1. This sequence was found in a man aged 50 to 60 with COVID-19, enrolled during active disease. The sequencing input was peripheral blood. CDR3 bases: TGTGCCACCAGTGATTGGCAGGACAGGGGGCTGGGTAACACTGAAGCTTTCTTT. Translated, it gives CATSDWQDRGLGNTEAFF.